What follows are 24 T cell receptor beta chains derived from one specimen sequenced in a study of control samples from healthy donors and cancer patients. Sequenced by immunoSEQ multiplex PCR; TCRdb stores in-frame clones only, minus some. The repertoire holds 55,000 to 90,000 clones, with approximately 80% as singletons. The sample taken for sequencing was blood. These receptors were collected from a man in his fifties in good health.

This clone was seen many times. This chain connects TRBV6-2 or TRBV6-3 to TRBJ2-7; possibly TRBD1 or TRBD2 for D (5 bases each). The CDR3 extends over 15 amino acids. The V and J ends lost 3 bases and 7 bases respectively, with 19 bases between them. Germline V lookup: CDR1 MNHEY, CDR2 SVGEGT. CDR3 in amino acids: CASSYLPTGLSEQYF. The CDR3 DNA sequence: TGTGCCAGCAGTTATCTCCCAACGGGGCTATCTGAGCAGTACTTC.

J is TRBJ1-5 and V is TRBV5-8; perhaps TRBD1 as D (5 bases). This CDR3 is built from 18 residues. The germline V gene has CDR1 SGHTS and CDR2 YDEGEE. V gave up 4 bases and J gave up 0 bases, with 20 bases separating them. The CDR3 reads CASSPRGPGPDSNQPQHF. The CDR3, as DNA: TGTGCCAGCAGCCCCCGGGGACCAGGGCCGGATAGCAATCAGCCCCAGCATTTT.

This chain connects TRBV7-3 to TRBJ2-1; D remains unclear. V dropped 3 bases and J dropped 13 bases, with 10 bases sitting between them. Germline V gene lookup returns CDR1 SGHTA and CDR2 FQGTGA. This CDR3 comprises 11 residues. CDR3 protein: CASSLMGEQFF. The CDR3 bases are TGTGCCAGCAGCTTGATGGGTGAACAGTTCTTC.

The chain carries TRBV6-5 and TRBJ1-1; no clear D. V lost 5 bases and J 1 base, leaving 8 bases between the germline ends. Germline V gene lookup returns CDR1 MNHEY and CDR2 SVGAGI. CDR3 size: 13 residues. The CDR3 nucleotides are TGTGCCAGCAGTACACCCGGGAACACTGAAGCTTTCTTT. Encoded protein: CASSTPGNTEAFF.

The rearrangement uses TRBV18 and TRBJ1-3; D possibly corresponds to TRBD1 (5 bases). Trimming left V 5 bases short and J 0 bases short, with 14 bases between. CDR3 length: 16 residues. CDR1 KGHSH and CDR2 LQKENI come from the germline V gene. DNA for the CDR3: TGTGCCAGCTCATACGGGACCCTTAGCTCTGGAAACACCATATATTTT. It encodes CASSYGTLSSGNTIYF.

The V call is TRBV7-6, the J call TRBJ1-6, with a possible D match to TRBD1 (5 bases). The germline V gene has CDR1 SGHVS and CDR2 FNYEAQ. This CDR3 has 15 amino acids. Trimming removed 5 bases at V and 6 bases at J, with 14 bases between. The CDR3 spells CASSEAGTSNSPLHF. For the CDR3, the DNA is TGTGCCAGCAGCGAAGCCGGGACGAGTAATTCACCCCTCCACTTT.

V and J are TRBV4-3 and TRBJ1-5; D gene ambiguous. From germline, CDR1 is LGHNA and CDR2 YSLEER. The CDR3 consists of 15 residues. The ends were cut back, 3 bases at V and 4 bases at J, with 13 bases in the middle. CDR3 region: CASSHVHRENQPQHF. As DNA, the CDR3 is TGCGCCAGCAGCCACGTACATAGGGAAAATCAGCCCCAGCATTTT.

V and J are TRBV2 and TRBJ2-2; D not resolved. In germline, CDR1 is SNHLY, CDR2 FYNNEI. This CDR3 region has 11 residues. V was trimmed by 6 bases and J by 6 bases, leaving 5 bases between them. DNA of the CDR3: TGTGCCAGCAGGTTGGCCGGGGAGCTGTTTTTT. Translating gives CASRLAGELFF.

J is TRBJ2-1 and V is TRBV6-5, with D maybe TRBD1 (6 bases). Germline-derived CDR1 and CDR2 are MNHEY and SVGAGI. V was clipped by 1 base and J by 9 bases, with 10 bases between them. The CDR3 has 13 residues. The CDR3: CASSYLSGAEQFF. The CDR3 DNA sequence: TGTGCCAGCAGTTACTTATCAGGGGCTGAGCAGTTCTTC.

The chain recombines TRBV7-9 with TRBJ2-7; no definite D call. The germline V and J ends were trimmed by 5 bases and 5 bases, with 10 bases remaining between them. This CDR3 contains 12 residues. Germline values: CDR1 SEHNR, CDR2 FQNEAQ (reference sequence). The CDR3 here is CASSRVSDEQYF. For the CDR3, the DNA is TGTGCCAGCAGCCGGGTAAGCGACGAGCAGTACTTC.

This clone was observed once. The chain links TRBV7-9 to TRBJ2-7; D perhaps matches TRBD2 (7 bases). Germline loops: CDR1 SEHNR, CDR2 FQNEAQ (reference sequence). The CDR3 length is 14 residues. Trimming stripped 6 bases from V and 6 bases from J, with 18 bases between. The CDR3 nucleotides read TGTGCCAGCAGACGGTCAGGGGAGGGTGGCGAGCAGTACTTC. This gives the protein CASRRSGEGGEQYF. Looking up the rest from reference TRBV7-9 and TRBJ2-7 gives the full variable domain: DTGVSQNPRHKITKRGQNVTFRCDPISEHNRLYWYRQTLGQGPEFLTYFQNEAQLEKSRLLSDRFSAERPKGSFSTLEIQRTEQGDSAMYLCASRRSGEGGEQYFGPGTRLTVT.

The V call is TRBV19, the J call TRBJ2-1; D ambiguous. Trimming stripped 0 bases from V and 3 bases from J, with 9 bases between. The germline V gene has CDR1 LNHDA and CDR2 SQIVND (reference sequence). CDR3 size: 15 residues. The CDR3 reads CASSIDNQGYNEQFF. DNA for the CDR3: TGTGCCAGTAGTATAGACAATCAAGGCTACAATGAGCAGTTCTTC.

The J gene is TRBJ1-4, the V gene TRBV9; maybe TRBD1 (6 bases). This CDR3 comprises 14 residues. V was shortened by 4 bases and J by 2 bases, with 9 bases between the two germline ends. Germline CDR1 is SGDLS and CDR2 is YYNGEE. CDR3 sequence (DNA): TGTGCCAGCAGCTACACAGGGACTAATGAAAAACTGTTTTTT. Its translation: CASSYTGTNEKLFF.

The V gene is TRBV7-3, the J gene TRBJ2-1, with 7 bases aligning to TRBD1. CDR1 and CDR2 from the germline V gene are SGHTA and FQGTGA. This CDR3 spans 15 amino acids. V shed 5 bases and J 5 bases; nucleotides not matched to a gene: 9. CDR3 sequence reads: CASSQAGGVNNEQFF. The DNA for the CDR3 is TGTGCCAGCAGCCAAGCAGGGGGAGTCAACAATGAGCAGTTCTTC. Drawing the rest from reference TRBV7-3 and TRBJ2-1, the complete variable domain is GAGVSQTPSNKVTEKGKYVELRCDPISGHTALYWYRQSLGQGPEFLIYFQGTGAADDSGLPNDRFFAVRPEGSVSTLKIQRTERGDSAVYLCASSQAGGVNNEQFFGPGTRLTVL.

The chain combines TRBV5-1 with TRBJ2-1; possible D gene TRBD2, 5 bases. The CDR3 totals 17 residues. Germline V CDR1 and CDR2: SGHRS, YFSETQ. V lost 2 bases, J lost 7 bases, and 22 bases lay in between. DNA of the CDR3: TGCGCCAGCAGCTTATCACCGGGGTGGGGTAGGGAGAATGAGCAGTTCTTC. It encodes CASSLSPGWGRENEQFF.

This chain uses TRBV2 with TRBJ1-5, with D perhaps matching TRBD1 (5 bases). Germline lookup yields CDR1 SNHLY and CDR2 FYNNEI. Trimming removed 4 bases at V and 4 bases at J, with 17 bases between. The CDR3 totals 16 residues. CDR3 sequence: CASSVVTGTGNQPQHF. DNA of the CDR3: TGTGCCAGCAGTGTAGTCACCGGGACGGGGAATCAGCCCCAGCATTTT.

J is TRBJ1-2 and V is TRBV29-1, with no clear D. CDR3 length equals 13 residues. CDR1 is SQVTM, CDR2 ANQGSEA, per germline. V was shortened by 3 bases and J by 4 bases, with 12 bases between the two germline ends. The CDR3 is CSVDDRPPYGYTF. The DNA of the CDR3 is TGCAGCGTTGACGATAGACCTCCCTATGGCTACACCTTC.

The CDR3 reads CASIRTGVYDGYTF. CDR3 bases: TGTGCCAGCATTAGGACAGGGGTTTATGATGGCTACACCTTC. The chain combines TRBV6-5 with TRBJ1-2; TRBD1 agrees at 9 bases. Per germline, CDR1 MNHEY and CDR2 SVGAGI. Losses at the gene ends were 7 bases for V and 6 bases for J; bases not matched to a gene: 9. There are 14 residues in the CDR3.

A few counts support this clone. This CDR3 reads CASSLEGASYEQYF. Here the CDR3 DNA reads TGTGCCAGCAGTTTAGAGGGGGCCTCCTACGAGCAGTACTTC. This sequence joins TRBV28 and TRBJ2-7; 7 bases are shared with TRBD1. Germline CDR1 is MDHEN and CDR2 is SYDVKM. V lost 2 bases, J lost 0 bases, and 1 base stayed unmatched. The CDR3 extends over 14 amino acids.

The CDR3 protein is CASSLGGRYTF. CDR3 in DNA: TGTGCCAGCAGCTTAGGGGGGCGCTACACCTTC. The chain uses TRBV11-3 and TRBJ1-2, with D perhaps TRBD1 (6 bases). The germline V gene encodes CDR1 SGHNT and CDR2 YENEEA. The ends were cut back, 1 base at V and 9 bases at J, with 6 bases in the middle. There are 11 residues in the CDR3.

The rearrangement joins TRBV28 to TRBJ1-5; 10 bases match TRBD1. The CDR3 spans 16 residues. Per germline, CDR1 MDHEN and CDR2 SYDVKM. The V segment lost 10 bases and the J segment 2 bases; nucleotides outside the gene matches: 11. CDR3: CAIKPGGQGRNQPQHF. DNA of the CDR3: TGTGCCATCAAACCTGGGGGACAGGGGCGCAATCAGCCCCAGCATTTT.

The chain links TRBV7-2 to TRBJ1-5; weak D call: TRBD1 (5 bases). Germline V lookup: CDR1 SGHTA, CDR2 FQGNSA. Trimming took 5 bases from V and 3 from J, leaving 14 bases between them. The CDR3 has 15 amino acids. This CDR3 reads CASSPYDSFNQPQHF. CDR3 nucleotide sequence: TGTGCCAGCAGCCCATACGACAGCTTCAATCAGCCCCAGCATTTT.

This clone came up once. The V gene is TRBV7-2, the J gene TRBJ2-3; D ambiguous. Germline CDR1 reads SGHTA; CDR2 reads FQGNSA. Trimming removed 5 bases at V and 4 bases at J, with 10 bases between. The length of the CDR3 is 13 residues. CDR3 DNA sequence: TGTGCCAGCAGCGAGCTTCGTGCAGATACGCAGTATTTT. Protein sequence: CASSELRADTQYF.

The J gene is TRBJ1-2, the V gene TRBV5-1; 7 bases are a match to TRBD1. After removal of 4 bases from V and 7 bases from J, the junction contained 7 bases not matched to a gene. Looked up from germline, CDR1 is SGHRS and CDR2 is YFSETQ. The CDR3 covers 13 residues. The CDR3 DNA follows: TGCGCCAGCAGCCCCAAGACAGGGACTGGCTACACCTTC. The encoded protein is CASSPKTGTGYTF.